These 24 T cell receptor beta chains were all obtained from the same sample, sequenced in a study of OX40 agonist ivuxolimab in advanced cancers. The data were produced by immunoSEQ multiplex PCR, yet TCRdb's version contains in-frame clones alone and is incomplete. The sample gives 80,000 to 95,000 clones, about 86% of which show up once; about 2% is in the top ten. The sequencing used CD4+ or CD8+ T cells sorted from blood, collected in a trial of the OX40 agonist ivuxolimab. The receptor source for this set is an adult with an advanced solid tumor such as melanoma, head and neck, liver or kidney cancer.

This clone was counted once. J is TRBJ1-6 and V is TRBV15; unclear D gene. The CDR3 spans 15 residues. CDR1 and CDR2 (germline): LNHNV, YYDKDF (reference sequence). The ends were cut back, 3 bases at V and 6 bases at J, with 12 bases in the middle. The chain's CDR3 is CATSSRRVGNSPLHF. The CDR3 DNA reads TGTGCCACCAGCAGTCGGAGGGTTGGTAATTCACCCCTCCACTTT.

This sequence joins TRBV18 and TRBJ1-5; TRBD1 agrees at 7 bases. V lost 1 base to trimming and J lost 7 bases; unmatched junction nucleotides: 7. CDR1 and CDR2 from the germline V gene are KGHSH and LQKENI. The CDR3 loop spans 15 amino acids. The CDR3 is CASSPQHRGGQPQHF. CDR3 DNA sequence: TGTGCCAGCTCACCACAACACAGGGGTGGGCAGCCCCAGCATTTT.

This CDR3 reads CASSLSSTILNEQFF. Written as DNA, the CDR3 is TGCGCCAGCAGCCTTTCTAGTACAATATTGAATGAGCAGTTCTTC. The chain carries TRBV5-1 and TRBJ2-1; no clear D gene. This CDR3 region has 15 residues. CDR1 is SGHRS, CDR2 YFSETQ, per germline. Trimming removed 4 bases at V and 7 bases at J, with 18 bases between.

The rearrangement uses TRBV7-9 and TRBJ2-7; 7 positions match TRBD1. J lost 2 bases, V lost 11 bases, and 6 bases had no gene match. CDR1 and CDR2 (germline): SEHNR, FQNEAQ (reference sequence). CDR3 length equals 12 residues. CDR3 nucleotides: TGTGCCTGTGGGGACAGTACCTACGAGCAGTACTTC. Translation: CACGDSTYEQYF.

This chain connects TRBV9 to TRBJ1-2; D possibly corresponds to TRBD1 (6 bases). The germline CDR1 and CDR2 sequences are SGDLS and YYNGEE. The CDR3 is 19 amino acids. V was cut by 4 bases and J by 8 bases, with 33 bases left in between. The CDR3 DNA sequence: TGTGCCAGCAGCCCCTATTCTGGACCAGGGGACACCGGTCGGCGGGGCTACACCTTC. Protein product: CASSPYSGPGDTGRRGYTF.

This chain links TRBV7-6 with TRBJ2-5, with 7 bases lining up with TRBD1. J was trimmed by 2 bases and V by 1 base; bases with no gene match: 4. This CDR3 spans 15 amino acids. The germline V gene encodes CDR1 SGHVS and CDR2 FNYEAQ. The CDR3: CASSLEGRGQETQYF. CDR3 sequence (DNA): TGTGCCAGCAGCTTAGAGGGCAGGGGGCAAGAGACCCAGTACTTC.

This sequence joins TRBV6-1 and TRBJ1-3, with 7 bases aligning to TRBD1. The V and J ends lost 7 bases and 0 bases, in that order; junction bases with no gene match: 6. Per germline, CDR1 MNHNS and CDR2 SASEGT. The CDR3 loop spans 15 amino acids. The CDR3 nucleotides read TGTGCCAGCACCCAGACAGGGCCCTCTGGAAACACCATATATTTT. Translating it yields CASTQTGPSGNTIYF.

The chain carries TRBV9 and TRBJ1-6, with D perhaps TRBD1 (6 bases). This CDR3 is built from 18 residues. V shed 0 bases and J shed 10 bases, with 23 bases lying between them. The germline V gene has CDR1 SGDLS and CDR2 YYNGEE. CDR3 sequence reads: CASSVDTGWTRGRSPLHF. The CDR3 DNA is TGTGCCAGCAGCGTAGATACAGGGTGGACCAGGGGACGGTCACCCCTCCACTTT.

The chain joins TRBV19 to TRBJ2-1; D may correspond to TRBD1 or TRBD2 (6 bases each). This CDR3 is built from 15 residues. Germline V gives CDR1 LNHDA, CDR2 SQIVND (reference sequence). Between the trimmed V and J ends, which lost 3 bases and 5 bases, there was a span of 14 bases. The CDR3 is CASSMVGGYNNEQFF. The CDR3 nucleotides are TGTGCCAGTAGTATGGTGGGGGGCTACAACAATGAGCAGTTCTTC.

The V gene is TRBV10-1, the J gene TRBJ2-1; D may correspond to TRBD1 or TRBD2 (5 bases each). The CDR3 spans 15 residues. Trimming cost V 8 bases and J 1 base, with 15 bases left between them. Looked up from germline, CDR1 is WNHNN and CDR2 is SYGVQD (reference sequence). CDR3: CASHPPGPSYNEQFF. For the CDR3, the DNA is TGCGCCAGCCACCCACCGGGACCATCCTACAATGAGCAGTTCTTC.

The chain is built from TRBV11-3 and TRBJ2-7; D gene unclear. The CDR3 spans 14 residues. V was clipped by 5 bases and J by 7 bases, with 18 bases between them. Germline assignment: CDR1 SGHNT and CDR2 YENEEA. The CDR3 sequence is CASSPESRAREQYF. As DNA, the CDR3 is TGTGCCAGCAGCCCCGAAAGCCGGGCGCGAGAGCAGTACTTC.

J is TRBJ2-7 and V is TRBV13; the D gene could be TRBD1 or TRBD2 (5 bases each). V lost 6 bases, J lost 0 bases, and 12 bases lay in between. Looked up from germline, CDR1 is PRHDT and CDR2 is FYEKMQ (reference sequence). The CDR3 has 14 amino acids. The DNA for the CDR3 is TGTGCCAGCAGAGGTCAGGGACGCTCCTACGAGCAGTACTTC. The encoded protein is CASRGQGRSYEQYF.

The chain links TRBV18 to TRBJ2-2, with D possibly being TRBD1 (6 bases). Trimming shortened V by 3 bases and J by 2 bases, and 13 bases separated the two germline ends. Germline lookup yields CDR1 KGHSH and CDR2 LQKENI. This CDR3 contains 16 residues. The CDR3 coding sequence is TGTGCCAGCTCACCGTTGACAGGAACAAACACCGGGGAGCTGTTTTTT. It codes for CASSPLTGTNTGELFF.

The rearrangement uses TRBV2 and TRBJ2-4; 8 bases are shared with TRBD1. V trimming: 4 bases; J trimming: 6 bases; junction bases outside the gene matches: 8. The CDR3 runs to 15 residues. Looked up from germline, CDR1 is SNHLY and CDR2 is FYNNEI. This CDR3 is CASSVGQGGGNIQYF. The CDR3 DNA follows: TGTGCCAGCAGTGTCGGACAGGGTGGGGGAAACATTCAGTACTTC.

The gene calls are TRBV7-2 and TRBJ2-1, with 7 nucleotides matching TRBD1. The V gene end was trimmed by 1 base and the J gene end by 4 bases; junction bases not matched to a gene: 4. This CDR3 spans 15 amino acids. Germline values: CDR1 SGHTA, CDR2 FQGNSA. DNA for the CDR3: TGTGCCAGCAGCTTAGTCGGGACAGATTACAATGAGCAGTTCTTC. It yields the protein CASSLVGTDYNEQFF.

Here the CDR3 reads CASSIFGRVGTEAFF. The CDR3 bases are TGTGCCAGTAGTATATTTGGCAGGGTAGGCACTGAAGCTTTCTTT. The chain uses TRBV19 and TRBJ1-1; maybe TRBD1 (5 bases). The CDR3 runs 15 residues. Trimming took 2 bases from V and 4 from J, leaving 14 bases between them. Germline CDR1 LNHDA, CDR2 SQIVND (reference sequence).

This chain uses TRBV29-1 with TRBJ1-2; D might be TRBD1 (5 bases). The ends were cut back, 6 bases at V and 0 bases at J, with 14 bases in the middle. Germline assignment: CDR1 SQVTM and CDR2 ANQGSEA. This CDR3 is built from 14 residues. As DNA, the CDR3 is TGCAGCGTCCCGGGGGATCCACCTAACTATGGCTACACCTTC. Protein sequence: CSVPGDPPNYGYTF. Full variable domain (missing parts from reference TRBV29-1 and TRBJ1-2): SAVISQKPSRDICQRGTSLTIQCQVDSQVTMMFWYRQQPGQSLTLIATANQGSEATYESGFVIDKFPISRPNLTFSTLTVSNMSPEDSSIYLCSVPGDPPNYGYTFGSGTRLTVV.

This chain joins TRBV5-1 and TRBJ2-1, with TRBD2 matching 13 bases. Germline trimming cut 4 bases from V and 7 bases from J; bases unmatched to any gene: 5. This CDR3 contains 15 residues. Germline V gives CDR1 SGHRS, CDR2 YFSETQ. Written as DNA, the CDR3 is TGCGCCAGCAGCGTGGGACTAGCGGGGTTGAATGAGCAGTTCTTC. Amino acids: CASSVGLAGLNEQFF. The whole variable domain, remainder taken from reference TRBV5-1 and TRBJ2-1, is KAGVTQTPRYLIKTRGQQVTLSCSPISGHRSVSWYQQTPGQGLQFLFEYFSETQRNKGNFPGRFSGRQFSNSRSEMNVSTLELGDSALYLCASSVGLAGLNEQFFGPGTRLTVL.

The gene calls are TRBV7-9 and TRBJ1-1; TRBD1 is a possible D gene (5 bases). The CDR3 consists of 14 residues. CDR1 is SEHNR and CDR2 is FQNEAQ in the germline V gene (reference sequence). Trimming took 1 base from V and 6 from J, leaving 12 bases between them. The CDR3 region has the DNA TGTGCCAGCAGCTTAGTGCTGGGGGGGGCTGAAGCTTTCTTT. Encoded protein: CASSLVLGGAEAFF.

The chain employs TRBV7-2 and TRBJ2-7; D is uncertain. V gave up 2 bases and J gave up 3 bases, with 11 bases separating them. The CDR3 extends over 14 amino acids. CDR1 is SGHTA, CDR2 FQGNSA, per germline. In DNA form, the CDR3 reads TGTGCCAGCAGCTTAATGCTGGGGAACTACGAGCAGTACTTC. Translating gives CASSLMLGNYEQYF.

The chain links TRBV30 to TRBJ1-2; the match to TRBD1 covers 7 bases. This CDR3 comprises 12 residues. V lost 0 bases to trimming and J lost 7 bases; unmatched junction nucleotides: 2. Germline loops: CDR1 GTSNPN, CDR2 SVGIG (reference sequence). In DNA form, the CDR3 reads TGTGCCTGGAGTGTACAGGGGTTTGGCTACACCTTC. This gives the protein CAWSVQGFGYTF.

This chain joins TRBV4-1 and TRBJ1-4; D is uncertain. From germline, CDR1 is MGHRA and CDR2 YSYEKL. V was clipped by 0 bases and J by 7 bases, with 6 bases between them. CDR3 length equals 13 residues. The CDR3 sequence: CASSQDRVEKLFF. As DNA, the CDR3 is TGCGCCAGCAGCCAAGATAGGGTTGAAAAACTGTTTTTT.

V is TRBV2 and J is TRBJ1-4; D is uncertain. The germline CDR1 and CDR2 sequences are SNHLY and FYNNEI. V was trimmed by 6 bases and J by 8 bases, leaving 7 bases between them. This CDR3 is built from 11 residues. The CDR3 loop reads CASSRWEKLFF. The CDR3 nucleotides are TGTGCCAGCAGCCGGTGGGAAAAACTGTTTTTT.

This chain uses TRBV19 with TRBJ1-1; weak D call: TRBD1 (6 bases). Germline values: CDR1 LNHDA, CDR2 SQIVND (reference sequence). The CDR3 is 15 amino acids. V shed 3 bases and J shed 3 bases, with 14 bases lying between them. Here the CDR3 DNA reads TGTGCCAGTAGTATTGGGGAGACAGGCTACACTGAAGCTTTCTTT. This sequence encodes CASSIGETGYTEAFF.